The next 9 T cell receptor beta chains were all read from a single sample in a study of T cell responses to AZD1222 COVID-19 vaccine. TCRdb keeps only in-frame clones here, not all; method: immunoSEQ multiplex PCR. The data hold 90,000 to 120,000 clones, with about 85% observed a single time. Sequencing was performed on peripheral blood, taken 28 days after the second AZD1222 dose. These receptors were taken from an adult who received the AZD1222 COVID-19 vaccine.

The V call is TRBV4-2, the J call TRBJ2-1, with D possibly TRBD2 on 7 matching bases. Trimming pared 6 bases from V and 4 bases from J, leaving 13 bases between. CDR1 LGHNA and CDR2 YNFKEQ come from the germline V gene. The length of the CDR3 is 14 residues. The CDR3 is CASRLGGQYNEQFF. The CDR3, as DNA: TGTGCCAGCAGGTTGGGGGGGCAATACAATGAGCAGTTCTTC.

This clone was recorded once. The V call is TRBV4-1, the J call TRBJ1-1; no firm D call. The V and J ends lost 4 bases and 0 bases respectively, with 6 bases between them. The CDR3 is 13 residues long. The V gene's germline CDR1 is MGHRA and CDR2 YSYEKL. CDR3 coding DNA: TGCGCCAGCAGCCTCTTTATGAACACTGAAGCTTTCTTT. It specifies CASSLFMNTEAFF.

CDR3 loop: CASSYSGQRGETQYF. The CDR3 DNA follows: TGTGCCAGCAGTTACTCGGGACAGAGGGGGGAGACCCAGTACTTC. J is TRBJ2-5 and V is TRBV6-2 or TRBV6-3, with TRBD1 matching over 7 bases. Per germline, CDR1 MNHEY and CDR2 SVGEGT. Germline trimming cut 0 bases from V and 5 bases from J; bases unmatched to any gene: 6. This CDR3 comprises 15 residues.

This sequence joins TRBV29-1 and TRBJ1-2; no definite D call. Germline V gene sequence: CDR1 SQVTM, CDR2 ANQGSEA. The CDR3 has 13 residues. V lost 6 bases, J lost 5 bases, and 16 bases lay in between. The CDR3 coding sequence is TGCAGCGTCTTAGGAATCGGCCTTTATGGCTACACCTTC. This translates into CSVLGIGLYGYTF.

The chain employs TRBV6-6 and TRBJ1-2; TRBD1 matches 7 bases. The CDR3 runs to 14 residues. J gave up 4 bases and V 0 bases, and 2 bases lay outside the gene matches. CDR1 MNHNY and CDR2 SVGAGI come from the germline V gene (reference sequence). The CDR3 loop is CASSYSGGRYGYTF. CDR3 sequence (DNA): TGTGCCAGCAGTTACTCAGGGGGCCGCTATGGCTACACCTTC.

This clone has only one observation. The V gene is TRBV30, the J gene TRBJ2-6; no clear D gene. CDR3 length: 17 residues. The V end lost 0 bases, the J end lost 1 base, and 13 bases lay between the germline ends. Germline CDR1 and CDR2: GTSNPN and SVGIG (reference sequence). The chain's CDR3 is CAWSVLLFISGANVLTF. CDR3 nucleotides: TGTGCCTGGAGTGTCCTCCTCTTCATTTCTGGGGCCAACGTCCTGACTTTC.

The chain carries TRBV29-1 and TRBJ2-7; D not resolved. This CDR3 is 12 amino acids long. Trimming removed 1 base at V and 6 bases at J, with 10 bases between. Germline-derived CDR1 and CDR2 are SQVTM and ANQGSEA. CDR3 in DNA: TGCAGCGTTGAAGGAAACGGTCGCGAGCAGTACTTC. It yields the protein CSVEGNGREQYF.

The V gene is TRBV6-2 or TRBV6-3, the J gene TRBJ1-1; D is ambiguous. Trimming removed 2 bases from V and 1 base from J, with 8 bases in between. Germline CDR1 is MNHEY and CDR2 is SVGEGT. The CDR3 is made up of 14 amino acids. The CDR3 region is CASSYPKSNTEAFF. The CDR3 nucleotides read TGTGCCAGCAGTTACCCAAAGTCGAACACTGAAGCTTTCTTT.

V and J are TRBV7-9 and TRBJ1-1, with TRBD1 matching over 10 bases. CDR1 is SEHNR and CDR2 is FQNEAQ in the germline V gene (reference sequence). The length of the CDR3 is 15 residues. V dropped 5 bases and J dropped 1; count of bases not matched to a gene: 4. The CDR3 reads CASSPGTGANTEAFF. The CDR3 DNA follows: TGTGCCAGCAGCCCAGGGACAGGGGCGAACACTGAAGCTTTCTTT.